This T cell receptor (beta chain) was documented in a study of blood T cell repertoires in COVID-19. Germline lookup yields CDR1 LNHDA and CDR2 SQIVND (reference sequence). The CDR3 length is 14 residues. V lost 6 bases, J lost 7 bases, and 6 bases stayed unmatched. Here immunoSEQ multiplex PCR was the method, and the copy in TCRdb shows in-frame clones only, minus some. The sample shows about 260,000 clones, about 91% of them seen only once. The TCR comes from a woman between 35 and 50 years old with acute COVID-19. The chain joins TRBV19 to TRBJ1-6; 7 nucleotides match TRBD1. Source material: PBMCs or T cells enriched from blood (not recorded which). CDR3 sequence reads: CASRSGGTNSPLHF. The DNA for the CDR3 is TGTGCCAGTAGGTCAGGGGGTACCAATTCACCCCTCCACTTT.